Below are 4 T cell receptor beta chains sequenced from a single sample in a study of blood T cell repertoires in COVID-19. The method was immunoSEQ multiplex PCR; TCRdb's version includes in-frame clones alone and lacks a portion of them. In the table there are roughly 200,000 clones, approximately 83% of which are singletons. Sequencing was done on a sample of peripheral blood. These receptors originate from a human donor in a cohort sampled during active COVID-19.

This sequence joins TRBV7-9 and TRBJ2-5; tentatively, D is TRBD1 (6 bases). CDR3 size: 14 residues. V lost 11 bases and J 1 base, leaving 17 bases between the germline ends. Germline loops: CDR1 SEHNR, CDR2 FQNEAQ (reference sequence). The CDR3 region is CAGGFSSSQETQYF. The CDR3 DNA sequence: TGTGCCGGGGGCTTCTCTAGCAGCCAAGAGACCCAGTACTTC.

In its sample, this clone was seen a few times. The CDR3 nucleotides read TGTGCCAGCAGCAAACGTGAAGGGATCCGGGGTAAGTTCGAGCAGTACTTC. Protein product: CASSKREGIRGKFEQYF. The rearrangement links TRBV21-1 to TRBJ2-7; the table's D call, TRBD2, has no DNA check behind it. TRBV21-1 is a pseudogene. The CDR3 has 17 amino acids.

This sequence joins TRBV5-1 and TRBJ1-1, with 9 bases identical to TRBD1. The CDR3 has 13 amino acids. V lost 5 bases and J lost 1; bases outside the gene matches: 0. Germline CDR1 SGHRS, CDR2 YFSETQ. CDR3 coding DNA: TGCGCCAGCAGGACAGGGGGGAACACTGAAGCTTTCTTT. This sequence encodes CASRTGGNTEAFF.

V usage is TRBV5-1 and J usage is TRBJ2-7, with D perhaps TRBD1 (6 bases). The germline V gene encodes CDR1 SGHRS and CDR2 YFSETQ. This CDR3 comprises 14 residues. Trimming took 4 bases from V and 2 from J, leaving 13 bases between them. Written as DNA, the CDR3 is TGCGCCAGCAGCCCCGACAGGATTACCTACGAGCAGTACTTC. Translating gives CASSPDRITYEQYF.